This T cell receptor (beta chain) was profiled in a study of CD8 T cells in ankylosing spondylitis. Findings of the study overall: In synovial fluid and blood from reactive arthritis, some motif variants were previously reported. Disease-linked clones had a CD8+ phenotype and relatively low frequency in peripheral blood.

The TCR beta libraries were generated through quantitative 5'-RACE incorporating molecular barcodes. MiXCR was run by TCRdb on the 5' RACE reads, yielding one entry per CDR3 protein. The table records over 200,000 distinct CDR3 sequences, more than 9% of them present only once. This clonotype appeared a few times. The antigen remains undetermined. Deletions cut 1 base from V and 7 bases from J, with 17 bases between. The germline CDR1 and CDR2 sequences are SGHRS and YFSETQ. The CDR3 contains 16 residues. This sequence originates from a male donor with ankylosing spondylitis or in good health (not recorded which). V is TRBV5-1 and J is TRBJ2-2; D is unclear. The specimen was blood, either unsorted or a sorted T cell fraction (not recorded which). The CDR3 DNA follows: TGCGCCAGCAGCTTGCGTGCCGGAAAATGGGACGGGGAGCTGTTTTTT. This translates into CASSLRAGKWDGELFF.